The clone carrying this T cell receptor (beta chain) was detected ten times or more. TCRdb recomputed calls from the 5' RACE reads with MiXCR, one row per CDR3 protein. Here the sample spans 77,000 or so distinct CDR3 sequences, about 9.4% being singletons. Germline CDR1 is SGDLS and CDR2 is YYNGEE. The germline V and J ends were trimmed by 1 base and 1 base, with 4 bases remaining between them. The CDR3 runs 13 residues. The data stem from a study of neurological immune-mediated disorders. The sequencing input was PBMCs. The TCR was taken from a man over 45 in good health. The rearrangement links TRBV9 to TRBJ2-3; D ambiguous. CDR3 coding DNA: TGTGCCAGCAGCGTACGGGGCACAGATACGCAGTATTTT. This sequence encodes CASSVRGTDTQYF. The full variable domain, with the rest looked up from reference TRBV9 and TRBJ2-3, is DSGVTQTPKHLITATGQRVTLRCSPRSGDLSVYWYQQSLDQGLQFLIQYYNGEERAKGNILERFSAQQFPDLHSELNLSSLELGDSALYFCASSVRGTDTQYFGPGTRLTVL.